Listed below are T cell receptor beta chains from one sample, sequenced in a study of immune reconstitution after stem cell transplant in scleroderma. TCRdb independently ran MiXCR on the RT-PCR reads; one entry per CDR3 protein. The sample lists 3,900 or so distinct CDR3 sequences; under 7.5% were seen once. The specimen was taken before or after autologous hematopoietic stem cell transplantation (not recorded which). These receptors originate from a female donor with systemic sclerosis. The CDR3 runs from the conserved cysteine through the conserved F or W. The order of the fields is CDR3 protein, D gene, V gene, J gene. The D gene is left open where the match is weak.

CDR3 protein: CASSPPSRNTEAFF
D gene: -
V gene: TRBV11-2
J gene: TRBJ1-1

CDR3 protein: CASSLTVNSYNEQFF
D gene: -
V gene: TRBV27
J gene: TRBJ2-1

CDR3 protein: CASSEAGRAGANVLTF
D gene: -
V gene: TRBV2
J gene: TRBJ2-6

CDR3 protein: CASSSPGSGANVLTF
D gene: -
V gene: TRBV5-1
J gene: TRBJ2-6

CDR3 protein: CASSTYSGSSYNEQFF
D gene: TRBD2
V gene: TRBV7-2
J gene: TRBJ2-1

CDR3 protein: CASSLGPELSGFF
D gene: -
V gene: TRBV7-2
J gene: TRBJ1-1

CDR3 protein: CASIGLAGGQETQYF
D gene: TRBD2
V gene: TRBV6-5
J gene: TRBJ2-5

CDR3 protein: CASSTRTGVGHARAQYF
D gene: TRBD1
V gene: TRBV27
J gene: TRBJ2-5

CDR3 protein: CAISEPGGTSEAFF
D gene: TRBD1
V gene: TRBV10-3
J gene: TRBJ1-1

CDR3 protein: CASSVVTQGQQYF
D gene: -
V gene: TRBV9
J gene: TRBJ2-7

CDR3 protein: CAIRSKGDRGTEAFF
D gene: TRBD1
V gene: TRBV10-3
J gene: TRBJ1-1

CDR3 protein: CASRTGGAGYGYTF
D gene: TRBD1
V gene: TRBV7-9
J gene: TRBJ1-2

CDR3 protein: CASRKTQAHQPQHF
D gene: -
V gene: TRBV27
J gene: TRBJ1-5

CDR3 protein: CASSVAGADEKLFF
D gene: -
V gene: TRBV9
J gene: TRBJ1-4

CDR3 protein: CSARGGGQSSYEQYF
D gene: -
V gene: TRBV20-1
J gene: TRBJ2-7

CDR3 protein: CAIRYQGEKNTEAFF
D gene: -
V gene: TRBV10-3
J gene: TRBJ1-1

CDR3 protein: CASSRVLNNEQFF
D gene: -
V gene: TRBV19
J gene: TRBJ2-1

CDR3 protein: CASRGETNTGELFF
D gene: -
V gene: TRBV5-1
J gene: TRBJ2-2

CDR3 protein: CASSPRTSGSGEQFF
D gene: TRBD2
V gene: TRBV7-2
J gene: TRBJ2-1

CDR3 protein: CASSPRVGNTEAFF
D gene: -
V gene: TRBV3-1
J gene: TRBJ1-1

CDR3 protein: CSASAVSYEQYF
D gene: -
V gene: TRBV20-1
J gene: TRBJ2-7

CDR3 protein: CASSRGGTAGTDTQYF
D gene: -
V gene: TRBV18
J gene: TRBJ2-3

CDR3 protein: CSAIPFGLAGDNEQFF
D gene: TRBD2
V gene: TRBV20-1
J gene: TRBJ2-1

CDR3 protein: CASSASGSIDEQFF
D gene: TRBD2
V gene: TRBV7-6
J gene: TRBJ2-1

CDR3 protein: CASSLDGTGKGNEQFF
D gene: TRBD1
V gene: TRBV7-2
J gene: TRBJ2-1

CDR3 protein: CSVTRTGGSTDTQYF
D gene: TRBD1
V gene: TRBV29-1
J gene: TRBJ2-3

CDR3 protein: CASSSGENQPQHF
D gene: -
V gene: TRBV5-1
J gene: TRBJ1-5

CDR3 protein: CASSPFSAYPGNTIYF
D gene: -
V gene: TRBV27
J gene: TRBJ1-3

CDR3 protein: CASSEGTGLYGYTF
D gene: TRBD1
V gene: TRBV6-1
J gene: TRBJ1-2

CDR3 protein: CASSLPDRLAKNIQYF
D gene: TRBD1
V gene: TRBV5-1
J gene: TRBJ2-4